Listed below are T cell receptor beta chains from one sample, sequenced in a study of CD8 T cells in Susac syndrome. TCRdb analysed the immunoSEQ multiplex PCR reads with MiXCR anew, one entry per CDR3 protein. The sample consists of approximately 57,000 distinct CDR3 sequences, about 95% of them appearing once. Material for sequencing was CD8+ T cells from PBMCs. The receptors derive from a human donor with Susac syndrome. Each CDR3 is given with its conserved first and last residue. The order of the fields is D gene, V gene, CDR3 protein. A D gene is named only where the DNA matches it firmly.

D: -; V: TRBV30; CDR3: CAWSLTGAGGEAFF
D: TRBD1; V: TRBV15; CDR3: CATSIDRGYGYTF
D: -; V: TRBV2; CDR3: CASSGGPTDTQYF
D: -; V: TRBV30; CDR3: CAYQGVFPEAFF
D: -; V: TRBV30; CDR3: CAWRARTYEQYF
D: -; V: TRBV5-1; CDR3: CASSLALRGANYGYTF
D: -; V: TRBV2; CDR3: CASSGDSGNTIYF
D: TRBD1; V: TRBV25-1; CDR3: CASRDRGRGANVLTF
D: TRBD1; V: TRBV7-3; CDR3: CASSLRVGQGPNTEAFF
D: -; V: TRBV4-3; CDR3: CASSQAEDVPYEQYF
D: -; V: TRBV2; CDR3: CANAAGTDTQYF
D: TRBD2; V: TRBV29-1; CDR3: CSVVAGGPRETQYF
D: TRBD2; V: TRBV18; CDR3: CASSRGTSGDYNEQFF